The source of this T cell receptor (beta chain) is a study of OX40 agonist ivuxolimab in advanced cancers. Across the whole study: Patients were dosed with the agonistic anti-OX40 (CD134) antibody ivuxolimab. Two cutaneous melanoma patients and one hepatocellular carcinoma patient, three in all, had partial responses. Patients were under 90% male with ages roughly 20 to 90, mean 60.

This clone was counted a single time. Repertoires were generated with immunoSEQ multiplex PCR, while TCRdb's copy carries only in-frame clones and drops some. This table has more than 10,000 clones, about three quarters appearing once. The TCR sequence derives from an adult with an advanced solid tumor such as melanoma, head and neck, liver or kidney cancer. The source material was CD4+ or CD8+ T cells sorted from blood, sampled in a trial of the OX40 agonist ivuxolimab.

In nucleotides, the CDR3 is TGTGCCAGCAGACTAGAGGGCAATGAGCAGTTCTTC. Its translation: CASRLEGNEQFF. The chain employs TRBV7-9 and TRBJ2-1; weak D call: TRBD2 (5 bases). The CDR3 runs to 12 residues. Trimming removed 6 bases at V and 6 bases at J, with 9 bases between. The germline CDR1 and CDR2 sequences are SEHNR and FQNEAQ (reference sequence).